Listed below are T cell receptor beta chains from one sample, sequenced in a study of blood T cell repertoires in COVID-19. Data came from immunoSEQ multiplex PCR; TCRdb stores just in-frame clones and leaves some out. Of around 67,000 clones in the sample, around 90% are singletons; the top ten hold 7% to 9.5%. Sample: peripheral blood. The source of these receptors is a human donor in a cohort sampled during active COVID-19. The CDR3 runs from the conserved cysteine through the conserved F or W. D genes are given only for firm matches. Size is stated for part of the rows, as once, few or many counts, or as a class when the clone is expanded.

clone_size: -; d_call: TRBD2; j_call: TRBJ2-3; v_call: TRBV9; cdr3_length: 17; cdr3_aa: CASSVGGGAPGTDTQYF; cdr3_nt: TGTGCCAGCAGCGTAGGCGGGGGGGCCCCCGGCACAGATACGCAGTATTTT
clone_size: -; d_call: -; j_call: TRBJ2-7; v_call: TRBV12-5; cdr3_length: 14; cdr3_aa: CASEFGGSSYGQYF; cdr3_nt: TGTGCCTCTGAGTTCGGAGGGAGCTCCTACGGGCAGTACTTC
clone_size: -; d_call: -; j_call: TRBJ1-2; v_call: TRBV7-2; cdr3_length: 16; cdr3_aa: CASTYSYGERNYGYTF; cdr3_nt: TGTGCCAGCACCTACTCGTACGGGGAAAGGAACTATGGCTACACCTTC
clone_size: -; d_call: TRBD1; j_call: TRBJ1-2; v_call: TRBV6-5; cdr3_length: 13; cdr3_aa: CASRGQGNYGYTF; cdr3_nt: TGTGCCAGCAGGGGACAGGGTAACTATGGCTACACCTTC
clone_size: -; d_call: TRBD1; j_call: TRBJ1-6; v_call: TRBV2; cdr3_length: 15; cdr3_aa: CASREGTGRNSPLHF; cdr3_nt: TGTGCCAGCAGAGAAGGGACAGGGAGGAATTCACCCCTCCACTTT
clone_size: -; d_call: -; j_call: TRBJ2-7; v_call: TRBV27; cdr3_length: 15; cdr3_aa: CASSFRGGLSYEQYF; cdr3_nt: TGTGCCAGCAGTTTCCGCGGGGGCCTCTCCTACGAGCAGTACTTC
clone_size: -; d_call: -; j_call: TRBJ2-3; v_call: TRBV7-3; cdr3_length: 16; cdr3_aa: CASSLLGGPGTDTQYF; cdr3_nt: TGTGCCAGCAGCTTACTGGGGGGGCCGGGCACAGATACGCAGTATTTT
clone_size: few; d_call: -; j_call: TRBJ2-7; v_call: TRBV27; cdr3_length: 12; cdr3_aa: CASLSVAGEQYF; cdr3_nt: TGTGCCAGCCTTAGCGTGGCAGGCGAGCAGTACTTC
clone_size: -; d_call: -; j_call: TRBJ2-6; v_call: TRBV6-5; cdr3_length: 14; cdr3_aa: CASSPSRGANVLTF; cdr3_nt: TGTGCCAGCAGTCCCTCCCGGGGGGCCAACGTCCTGACTTTC
clone_size: -; d_call: -; j_call: TRBJ2-7; v_call: TRBV2; cdr3_length: 12; cdr3_aa: CASSGPGREQYF; cdr3_nt: TGTGCCAGCAGTGGCCCGGGTCGCGAGCAGTACTTC
clone_size: -; d_call: -; j_call: TRBJ1-1; v_call: TRBV21-1; cdr3_length: 17; cdr3_aa: CASSPRYGQGASTEAFF; cdr3_nt: TGTGCCAGCAGCCCCCGTTATGGACAGGGGGCAAGCACTGAAGCTTTCTTT
clone_size: -; d_call: TRBD1; j_call: TRBJ1-1; v_call: TRBV4-1; cdr3_length: 15; cdr3_aa: CASSYRDRDRDEAFF; cdr3_nt: TGCGCCAGCAGCTACCGGGACAGGGATAGAGATGAAGCTTTCTTT
clone_size: -; d_call: -; j_call: TRBJ1-1; v_call: TRBV4-1; cdr3_length: 15; cdr3_aa: CASSQDYLRGTEAFF; cdr3_nt: TGCGCCAGCAGCCAAGATTACCTTCGGGGGACTGAAGCTTTCTTT
clone_size: -; d_call: -; j_call: TRBJ1-1; v_call: TRBV6-6; cdr3_length: 16; cdr3_aa: CASSYSEEGVNTEAFF; cdr3_nt: TGTGCCAGCAGTTACTCGGAGGAGGGTGTGAACACTGAAGCTTTCTTT
clone_size: -; d_call: -; j_call: TRBJ1-1; v_call: TRBV5-5; cdr3_length: 13; cdr3_aa: CASSSVPDTEAFF; cdr3_nt: TGTGCCAGCAGCTCCGTCCCGGACACTGAAGCTTTCTTT
clone_size: -; d_call: -; j_call: TRBJ1-3; v_call: TRBV11-2; cdr3_length: 17; cdr3_aa: CASSDDSSSYSGNTIYF; cdr3_nt: TGTGCCAGCAGCGACGACTCCTCATCCTACTCTGGAAACACCATATATTTT
clone_size: -; d_call: -; j_call: TRBJ2-7; v_call: TRBV9; cdr3_length: 13; cdr3_aa: CASSVAGGNEQYF; cdr3_nt: TGTGCCAGCAGCGTAGCTGGGGGGAACGAGCAGTACTTC
clone_size: -; d_call: -; j_call: TRBJ1-1; v_call: TRBV11-2; cdr3_length: 18; cdr3_aa: CASSLERGGSLMNTEAFF; cdr3_nt: TGTGCCAGCAGCTTAGAACGGGGGGGGTCCTTAATGAACACTGAAGCTTTCTTT
clone_size: once; d_call: TRBD1; j_call: TRBJ1-4; v_call: TRBV28; cdr3_length: 16; cdr3_aa: CASSSVDRGANEKLFF; cdr3_nt: TGTGCCAGCAGTTCCGTTGACAGGGGGGCTAATGAAAAACTGTTTTTT
clone_size: -; d_call: -; j_call: TRBJ1-2; v_call: TRBV2; cdr3_length: 13; cdr3_aa: CASSVSPVYGYTF; cdr3_nt: TGTGCCAGCAGTGTGTCCCCCGTGTATGGCTACACCTTC
clone_size: -; d_call: -; j_call: TRBJ2-5; v_call: TRBV5-1; cdr3_length: 14; cdr3_aa: CASSLETGQETQYF; cdr3_nt: TGCGCCAGCAGCCTCGAGACAGGACAAGAGACCCAGTACTTC
clone_size: -; d_call: -; j_call: TRBJ2-7; v_call: TRBV30; cdr3_length: 14; cdr3_aa: CAWSGGAGKYEQYF; cdr3_nt: TGTGCCTGGAGTGGCGGGGCAGGGAAGTACGAGCAGTACTTC
clone_size: -; d_call: TRBD1; j_call: TRBJ1-4; v_call: TRBV5-6; cdr3_length: 17; cdr3_aa: CASSLYRTGSTNEKLFF; cdr3_nt: TGTGCCAGCAGCTTGTATCGGACAGGGTCCACTAATGAAAAACTGTTTTTT
clone_size: -; d_call: -; j_call: TRBJ1-3; v_call: TRBV7-6; cdr3_length: 14; cdr3_aa: CASSLGVSGNTIYF; cdr3_nt: TGTGCCAGCAGCTTAGGCGTATCCGGAAACACCATATATTTT
clone_size: -; d_call: -; j_call: TRBJ2-3; v_call: TRBV9; cdr3_length: 11; cdr3_aa: CASSAGTEQYF; cdr3_nt: TGTGCCAGCAGCGCCGGGACTGAGCAGTATTTT
clone_size: few; d_call: -; j_call: TRBJ2-7; v_call: TRBV9; cdr3_length: 16; cdr3_aa: CASSPSTGTFGHEQYF; cdr3_nt: TGTGCCAGCAGCCCCTCGACCGGGACATTTGGCCACGAGCAGTACTTC
clone_size: -; d_call: -; j_call: TRBJ1-1; v_call: TRBV20-1; cdr3_length: 13; cdr3_aa: CSASERVNTEAFF; cdr3_nt: TGCAGTGCTAGTGAACGCGTGAACACTGAAGCTTTCTTT
clone_size: -; d_call: TRBD2; j_call: TRBJ2-7; v_call: TRBV6-5; cdr3_length: 13; cdr3_aa: CASSLGLVGEQYF; cdr3_nt: TGTGCCAGCAGTCTGGGACTAGTAGGCGAGCAGTACTTC
clone_size: -; d_call: TRBD1; j_call: TRBJ2-1; v_call: TRBV2; cdr3_length: 14; cdr3_aa: CADKGGQGTNEQFF; cdr3_nt: TGTGCCGACAAAGGGGGACAGGGGACCAATGAGCAGTTCTTC
clone_size: -; d_call: -; j_call: TRBJ1-5; v_call: TRBV11-2; cdr3_length: 19; cdr3_aa: CASSRSGIRGGYSNQPQHF; cdr3_nt: TGTGCCAGCAGCCGATCCGGGATCAGGGGAGGGTATAGCAATCAGCCCCAGCATTTT
clone_size: -; d_call: TRBD1; j_call: TRBJ1-1; v_call: TRBV11-2; cdr3_length: 15; cdr3_aa: CASSLAGQENTEAFF; cdr3_nt: TGTGCCAGCAGCTTAGCCGGACAGGAGAACACTGAAGCTTTCTTT
clone_size: once; d_call: -; j_call: TRBJ1-2; v_call: TRBV6-5; cdr3_length: 15; cdr3_aa: CASSPHPGGNYGYTF; cdr3_nt: TGTGCCAGCAGTCCCCACCCGGGTGGAAACTATGGCTACACCTTC
clone_size: -; d_call: TRBD1; j_call: TRBJ2-7; v_call: TRBV4-2; cdr3_length: 15; cdr3_aa: CASSQKDRGSGEQYF; cdr3_nt: TGTGCCAGCAGCCAAAAAGACAGGGGGTCTGGGGAGCAGTACTTC